This TCR beta chain was recorded in a study of T-cell memory formation after mild COVID-19. About the research overall: TCR clusters were mostly donor specific.

Researchers used 5'RACE with constant-segment primers to make TCR alpha and TCR beta cDNA libraries that carry sample barcodes and UMIs. TCRdb reanalysed the 5' RACE reads using MiXCR and keeps one entry per CDR3 protein. Of 40,000 to 60,000 distinct CDR3 sequences detected, more than 10% appear once; the ten largest clones hold approximately 23%. CDR1 and CDR2 (germline): SNHLY, FYNNEI. CDR3 length: 13 amino acids. Trimming removed 5 bases from V and 0 bases from J, with 4 bases in between. Regarding the study as a whole: Those CD4+ clones that contracted were mainly in CM and EM (CD8+ ones in EMRA). What remained unconfirmed was the SARS-CoV-2 specificity of second-wave clones peaking on day 37.

This clonotype was seen only a few times. What it binds is not known. V gene TRBV2 combines with J gene TRBJ1-4; no definite D call. This receptor was identified in a man younger than 35 who had mild COVID-19 (a few samples of this study predate the infection). Cell type and time point are not known. The sequencing input was PBMCs or a T cell subset sorted from them (not recorded which). The CDR3 loop reads CASSPTTNEKLFF. The CDR3 nucleotides read TGTGCCAGCAGTCCCACAACTAATGAAAAACTGTTTTTT.